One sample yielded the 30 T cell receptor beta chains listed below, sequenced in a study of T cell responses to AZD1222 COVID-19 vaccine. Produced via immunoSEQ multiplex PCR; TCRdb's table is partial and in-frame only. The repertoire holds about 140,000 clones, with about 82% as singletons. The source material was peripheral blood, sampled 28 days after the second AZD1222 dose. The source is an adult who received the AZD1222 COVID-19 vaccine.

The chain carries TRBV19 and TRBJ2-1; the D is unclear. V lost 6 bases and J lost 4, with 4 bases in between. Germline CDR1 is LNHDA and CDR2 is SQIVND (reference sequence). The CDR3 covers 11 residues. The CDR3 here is CASRDYNEQFF. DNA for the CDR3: TGTGCCAGTAGAGATTACAATGAGCAGTTCTTC.

The CDR3, as DNA: TGTGCCAGCAGGGGACGGACCATTGCTCAGCATTTT. It specifies CASRGRTIAQHF. The rearrangement links TRBV12-3 or TRBV12-4 to TRBJ1-5; possibly TRBD1 for D (5 bases). Between the trimmed V and J ends, which lost 6 bases and 13 bases, there was a span of 16 bases. The CDR3 extends over 12 amino acids.

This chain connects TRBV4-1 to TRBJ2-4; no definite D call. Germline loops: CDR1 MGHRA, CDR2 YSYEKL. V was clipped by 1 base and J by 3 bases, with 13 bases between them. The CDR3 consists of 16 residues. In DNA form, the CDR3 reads TGCGCCAGCAGCCAAGTGGCAGAGCAGCTCAAAAACATTCAGTACTTC. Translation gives CASSQVAEQLKNIQYF.

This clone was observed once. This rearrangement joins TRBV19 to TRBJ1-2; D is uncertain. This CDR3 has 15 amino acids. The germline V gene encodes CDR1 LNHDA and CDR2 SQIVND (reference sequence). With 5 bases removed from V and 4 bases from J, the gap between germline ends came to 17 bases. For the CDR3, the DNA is TGTGCCAGTAGTTATTCCGCCCAGATTGGCTATGGCTACACCTTC. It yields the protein CASSYSAQIGYGYTF.

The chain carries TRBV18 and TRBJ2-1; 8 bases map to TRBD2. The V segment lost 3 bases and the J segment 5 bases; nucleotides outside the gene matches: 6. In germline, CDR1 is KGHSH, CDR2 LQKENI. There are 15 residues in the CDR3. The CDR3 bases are TGTGCCAGCTCACCTCGTCGGGAGGGGAACAATGAGCAGTTCTTC. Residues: CASSPRREGNNEQFF.

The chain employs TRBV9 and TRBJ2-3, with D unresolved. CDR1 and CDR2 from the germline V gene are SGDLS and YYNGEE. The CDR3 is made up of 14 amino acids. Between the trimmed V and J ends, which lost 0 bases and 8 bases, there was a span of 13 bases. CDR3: CASSVEGSTGTQYF. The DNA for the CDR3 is TGTGCCAGCAGCGTAGAGGGCAGTACGGGTACGCAGTATTTT.

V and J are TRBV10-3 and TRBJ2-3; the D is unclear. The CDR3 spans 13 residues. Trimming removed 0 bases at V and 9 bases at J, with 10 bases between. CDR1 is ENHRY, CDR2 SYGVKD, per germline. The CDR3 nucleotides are TGTGCCATCAGTGAGTCGACTTCTCCCACGCAGTATTTT. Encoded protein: CAISESTSPTQYF.

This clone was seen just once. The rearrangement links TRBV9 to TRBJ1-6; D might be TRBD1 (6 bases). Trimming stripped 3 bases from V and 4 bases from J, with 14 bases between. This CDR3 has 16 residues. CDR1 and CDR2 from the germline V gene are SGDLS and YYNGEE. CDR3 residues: CASSANRDIYNSPLHF. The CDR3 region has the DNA TGTGCCAGCAGCGCGAACCGGGACATTTATAATTCACCCCTCCACTTT.

CDR3 sequence (DNA): TGCGCCAGCCAGTCCCCTCAGCGGGGAATGGATGAGCAGTTCTTC. Its protein product is CASQSPQRGMDEQFF. The chain couples TRBV10-2 to TRBJ2-1; 7 nucleotides agree with TRBD2. Trimming took 8 bases from V and 8 from J; bases not matched to a gene: 15. CDR3 length: 15 amino acids. CDR1 and CDR2 (germline): WSHSY, SAAADI.

The DNA for the CDR3 is TGTGCCAGCTCCGTCCCCGGGACAGGGACCTACGAGCAGTACTTC. Encoded protein: CASSVPGTGTYEQYF. V and J are TRBV2 and TRBJ2-7, with 9 bases lining up with TRBD1. The trim removed 8 bases at V and 2 bases at J, leaving 10 bases unmatched. Germline V gene lookup returns CDR1 SNHLY and CDR2 FYNNEI. The CDR3 loop spans 15 amino acids.

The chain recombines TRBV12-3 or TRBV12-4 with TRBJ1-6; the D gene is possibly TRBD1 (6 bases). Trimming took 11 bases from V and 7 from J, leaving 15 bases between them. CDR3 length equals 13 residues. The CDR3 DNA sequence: TGTGCCGCCGGTGGGGGGCCGAATTCACCCCTCCACTTT. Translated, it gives CAAGGGPNSPLHF.

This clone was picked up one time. The CDR3: CASSSLRGSNSPLHF. CDR3 DNA: TGTGCCAGCAGCTCCCTCCGGGGGTCTAATTCACCCCTCCACTTT. This chain connects TRBV27 to TRBJ1-6; possible D gene TRBD1, 5 bases. The V end lost 6 bases, the J end lost 6 bases, and 15 bases lay between the germline ends. CDR3 length equals 15 residues. Germline V lookup: CDR1 MNHEY, CDR2 SMNVEV (reference sequence).

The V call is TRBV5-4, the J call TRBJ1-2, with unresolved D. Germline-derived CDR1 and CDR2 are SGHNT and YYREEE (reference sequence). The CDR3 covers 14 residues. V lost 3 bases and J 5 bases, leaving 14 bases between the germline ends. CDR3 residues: CASSSTTLGYGYTF. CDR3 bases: TGTGCCAGCAGCTCGACAACCCTGGGTTATGGCTACACCTTC.

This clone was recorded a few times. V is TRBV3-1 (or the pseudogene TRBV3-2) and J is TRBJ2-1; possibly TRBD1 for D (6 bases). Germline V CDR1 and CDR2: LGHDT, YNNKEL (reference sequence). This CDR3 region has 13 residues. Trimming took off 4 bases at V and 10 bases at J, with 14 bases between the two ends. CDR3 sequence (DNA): TGTGCCAGCAGCCTTAACAGGGTTGGAGAGCAGTTCTTC. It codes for CASSLNRVGEQFF.

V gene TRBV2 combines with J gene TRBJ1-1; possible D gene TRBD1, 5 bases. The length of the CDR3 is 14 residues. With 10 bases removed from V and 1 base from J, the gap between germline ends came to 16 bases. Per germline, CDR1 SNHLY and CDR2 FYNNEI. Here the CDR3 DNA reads TGTGCCACTAATCTCCAGGGAGGGAACACTGAAGCTTTCTTT. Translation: CATNLQGGNTEAFF.

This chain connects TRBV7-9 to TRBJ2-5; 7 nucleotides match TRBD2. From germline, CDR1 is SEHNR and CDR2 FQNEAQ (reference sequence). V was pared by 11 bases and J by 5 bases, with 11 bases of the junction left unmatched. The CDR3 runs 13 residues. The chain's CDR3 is CAVARAGDETQYF. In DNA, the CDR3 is TGTGCCGTCGCGAGGGCGGGAGACGAGACCCAGTACTTC. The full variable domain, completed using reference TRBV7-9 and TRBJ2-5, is DTGVSQNPRHKITKRGQNVTFRCDPISEHNRLYWYRQTLGQGPEFLTYFQNEAQLEKSRLLSDRFSAERPKGSFSTLEIQRTEQGDSAMYLCAVARAGDETQYFGPGTRLLVL.

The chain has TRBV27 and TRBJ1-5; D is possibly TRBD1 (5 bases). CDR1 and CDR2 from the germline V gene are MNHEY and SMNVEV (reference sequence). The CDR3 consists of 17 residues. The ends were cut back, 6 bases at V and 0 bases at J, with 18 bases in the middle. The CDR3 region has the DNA TGTGCCAGCAGCCCCGAAAGGGACTGGTATAGCAATCAGCCCCAGCATTTT. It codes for CASSPERDWYSNQPQHF.

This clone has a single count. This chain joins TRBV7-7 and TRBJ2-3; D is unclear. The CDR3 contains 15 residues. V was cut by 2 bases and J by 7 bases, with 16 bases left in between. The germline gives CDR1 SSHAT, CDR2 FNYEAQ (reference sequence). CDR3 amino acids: CASSLRKGPSHTQYF. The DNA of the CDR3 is TGTGCCAGCAGCTTAAGAAAGGGCCCTTCCCATACGCAGTATTTT.

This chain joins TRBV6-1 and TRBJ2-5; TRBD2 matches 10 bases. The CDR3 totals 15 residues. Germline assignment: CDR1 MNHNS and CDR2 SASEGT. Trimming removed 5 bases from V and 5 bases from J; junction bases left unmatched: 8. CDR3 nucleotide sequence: TGTGCCAGCAGTTCTCCTAGCGGGGGTCGGGAGACCCAGTACTTC. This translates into CASSSPSGGRETQYF.

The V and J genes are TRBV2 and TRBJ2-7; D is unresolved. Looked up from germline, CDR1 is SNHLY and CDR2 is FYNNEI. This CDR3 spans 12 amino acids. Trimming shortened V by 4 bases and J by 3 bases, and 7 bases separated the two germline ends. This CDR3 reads CASSVAIYEQYF. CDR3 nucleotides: TGTGCCAGCAGTGTGGCAATCTACGAGCAGTACTTC.

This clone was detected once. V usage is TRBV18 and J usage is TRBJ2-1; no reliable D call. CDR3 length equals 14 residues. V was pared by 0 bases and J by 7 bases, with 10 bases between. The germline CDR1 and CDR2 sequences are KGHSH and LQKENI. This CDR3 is CASSPPRPGNEQFF. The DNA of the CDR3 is TGTGCCAGCTCACCACCCCGACCTGGGAATGAGCAGTTCTTC. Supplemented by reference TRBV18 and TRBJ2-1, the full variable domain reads NAGVMQNPRHLVRRRGQEARLRCSPMKGHSHVYWYRQLPEEGLKFMVYLQKENIIDESGMPKERFSAEFPKEGPSILRIQQVVRGDSAAYFCASSPPRPGNEQFFGPGTRLTVL.

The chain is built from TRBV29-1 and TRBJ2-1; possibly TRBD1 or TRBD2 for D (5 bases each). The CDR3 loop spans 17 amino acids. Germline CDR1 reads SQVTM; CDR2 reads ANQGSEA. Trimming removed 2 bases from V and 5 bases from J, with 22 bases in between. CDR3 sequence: CSVEYTGTGLENNEQFF. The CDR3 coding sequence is TGCAGCGTTGAATATACCGGGACCGGGTTGGAAAACAATGAGCAGTTCTTC.

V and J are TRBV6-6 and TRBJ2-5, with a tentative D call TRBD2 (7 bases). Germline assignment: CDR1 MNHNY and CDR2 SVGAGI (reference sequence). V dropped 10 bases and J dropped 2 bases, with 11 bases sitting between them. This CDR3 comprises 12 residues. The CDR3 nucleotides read TGTGCCACCGGGGGGCGTCAAGAGACCCAGTACTTC. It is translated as CATGGRQETQYF.

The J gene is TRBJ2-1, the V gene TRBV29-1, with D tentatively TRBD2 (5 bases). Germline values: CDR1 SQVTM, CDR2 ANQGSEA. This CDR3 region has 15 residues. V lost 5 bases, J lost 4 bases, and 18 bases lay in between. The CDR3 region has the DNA TGCAGCGTTTTGGGGAGCGTAGGAGGTTACAATGAGCAGTTCTTC. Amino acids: CSVLGSVGGYNEQFF.

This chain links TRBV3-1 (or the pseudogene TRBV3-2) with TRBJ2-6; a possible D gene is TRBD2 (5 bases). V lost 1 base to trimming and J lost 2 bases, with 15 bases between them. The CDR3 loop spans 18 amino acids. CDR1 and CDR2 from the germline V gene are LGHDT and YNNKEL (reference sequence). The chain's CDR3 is CASSQVSKGDPGANVLTF. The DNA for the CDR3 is TGTGCCAGCAGCCAAGTAAGTAAGGGAGATCCTGGGGCCAACGTCCTGACTTTC.

Here the CDR3 DNA reads TGTGCCAGCAGCCTAGGAGGAGGGAACACTGAAGCTTTCTTT. Translating it yields CASSLGGGNTEAFF. The gene calls are TRBV7-8 and TRBJ1-1; D gene unclear. Germline V CDR1 and CDR2: SGHVS, FQNEAQ. Trimming shortened V by 5 bases and J by 1 base, and 11 bases separated the two germline ends. The CDR3 loop spans 14 amino acids.

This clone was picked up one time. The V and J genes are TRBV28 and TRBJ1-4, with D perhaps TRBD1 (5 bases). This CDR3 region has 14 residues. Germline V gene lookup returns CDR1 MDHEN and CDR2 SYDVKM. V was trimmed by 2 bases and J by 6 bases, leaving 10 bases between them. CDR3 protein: CASSLVGGDEKLFF. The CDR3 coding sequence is TGTGCCAGCAGTTTAGTCGGGGGGGATGAAAAACTGTTTTTT.

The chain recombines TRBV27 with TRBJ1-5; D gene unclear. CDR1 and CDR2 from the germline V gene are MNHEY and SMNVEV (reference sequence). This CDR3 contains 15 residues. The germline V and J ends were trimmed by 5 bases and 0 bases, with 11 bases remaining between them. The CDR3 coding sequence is TGTGCCAGCAGTACATCTACTTATAGCAATCAGCCCCAGCATTTT. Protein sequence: CASSTSTYSNQPQHF.

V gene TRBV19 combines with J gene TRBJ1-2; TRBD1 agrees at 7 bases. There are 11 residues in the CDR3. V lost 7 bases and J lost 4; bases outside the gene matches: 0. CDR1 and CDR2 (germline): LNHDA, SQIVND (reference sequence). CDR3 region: CASKGAYGYTF. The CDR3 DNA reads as TGTGCCAGTAAGGGGGCCTATGGCTACACCTTC.

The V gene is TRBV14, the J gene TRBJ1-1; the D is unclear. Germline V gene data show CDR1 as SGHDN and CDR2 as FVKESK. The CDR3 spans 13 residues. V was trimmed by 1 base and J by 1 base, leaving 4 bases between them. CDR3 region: CASSQVQNTEAFF. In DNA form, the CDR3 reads TGTGCCAGCAGCCAAGTCCAGAACACTGAAGCTTTCTTT.